Detailed here is one TCR beta chain. Study processing details: The assay estimated nucleated cells by amplifying reference gene primers. The table came from immunoSEQ multiplex PCR; TCRdb's copy has only in-frame clones and leaves some out. That table furnishes V, J and clone size, whereas the DNA furnished D and trimming. The sample includes 63,000 or so clones, nearly 85% of them seen just once. The data were taken from a study of blood T cell repertoires in COVID-19. Study-wide context: T cells, B-cell-depleted T cells, or PBMCs provided the cDNA or gDNA that served as material.

Sequencing was done on a sample of peripheral blood. This sequence originates from a human donor in a cohort sampled during active COVID-19.

The CDR3 loop is CASSLDRAHEQYF. The CDR3 region has the DNA TGCGCCAGCAGCTTGGACAGGGCGCACGAGCAGTACTTC. The chain recombines TRBV5-1 with TRBJ2-7; D is perhaps TRBD1 (6 bases). Deletions cut 0 bases from V and 5 bases from J, with 9 bases between. Germline loops: CDR1 SGHRS, CDR2 YFSETQ. The CDR3 length is 13 residues. The full variable domain, completed using reference TRBV5-1 and TRBJ2-7, is KAGVTQTPRYLIKTRGQQVTLSCSPISGHRSVSWYQQTPGQGLQFLFEYFSETQRNKGNFPGRFSGRQFSNSRSEMNVSTLELGDSALYLCASSLDRAHEQYFGPGTRLTVT.